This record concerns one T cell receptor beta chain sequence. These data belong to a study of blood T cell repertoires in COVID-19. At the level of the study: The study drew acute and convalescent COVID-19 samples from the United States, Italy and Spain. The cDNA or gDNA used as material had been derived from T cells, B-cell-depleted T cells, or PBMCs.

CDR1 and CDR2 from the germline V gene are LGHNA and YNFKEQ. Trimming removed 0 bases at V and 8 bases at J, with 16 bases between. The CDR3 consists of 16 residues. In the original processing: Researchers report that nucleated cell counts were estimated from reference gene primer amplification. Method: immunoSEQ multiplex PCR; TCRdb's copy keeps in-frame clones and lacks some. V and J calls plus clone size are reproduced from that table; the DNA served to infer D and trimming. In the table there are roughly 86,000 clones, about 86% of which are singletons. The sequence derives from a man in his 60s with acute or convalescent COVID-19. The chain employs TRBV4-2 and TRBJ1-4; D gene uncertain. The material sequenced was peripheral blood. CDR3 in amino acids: CASSQDLQSSGEKLFF. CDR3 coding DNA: TGTGCCAGCAGCCAAGATCTACAGTCCAGCGGCGAAAAACTGTTTTTT.